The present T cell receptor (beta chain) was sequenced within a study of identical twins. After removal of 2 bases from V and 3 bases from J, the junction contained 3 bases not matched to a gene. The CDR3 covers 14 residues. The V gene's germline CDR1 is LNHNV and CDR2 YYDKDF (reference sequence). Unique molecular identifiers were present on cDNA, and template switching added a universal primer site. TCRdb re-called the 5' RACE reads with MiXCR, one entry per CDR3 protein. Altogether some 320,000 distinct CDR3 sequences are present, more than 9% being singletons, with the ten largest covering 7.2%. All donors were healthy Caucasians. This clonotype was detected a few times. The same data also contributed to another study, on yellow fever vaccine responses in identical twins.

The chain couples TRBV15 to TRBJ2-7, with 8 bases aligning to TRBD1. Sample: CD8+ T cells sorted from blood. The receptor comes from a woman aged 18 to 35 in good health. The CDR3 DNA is TGTGCCACCAGCAGATCGACAGGGGACTACGAGCAGTACTTC. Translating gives CATSRSTGDYEQYF.